What follows are 24 T cell receptor beta chains derived from one specimen sequenced in a study of T cells expressing NK-cell markers. TCRdb re-analyzed the 5' RACE reads; it lists each CDR3 protein once, without DNA. Its table records hundreds of thousands of distinct CDR3 sequences. The specimen was blood T cells: a sorted CD56 or NKG2C T cell subset, CD4+ or CD8+ T cells, or bulk PBMC T cells (not recorded which). All receptors derive from a young man in good health.

The rearrangement uses TRBV19 and TRBJ1-1. CDR3 length equals 15 residues. Germline-derived CDR1 and CDR2 are LNHDA and SQIVND (reference sequence). This chain's CDR3 is CASSMRTDMNTEAFF.

The chain couples TRBV24-1 to TRBJ2-2. Germline assignment: CDR1 KGHDR and CDR2 SFDVKD. The CDR3 contains 15 residues. The CDR3 loop is CATSDLLTNTGELFF.

The rearrangement links TRBV29-1 to TRBJ1-5. CDR3 length equals 13 residues. The V gene's germline CDR1 is SQVTM and CDR2 ANQGSEA. The CDR3 here is CSVTGLMGQPQHF. Looking up the rest from reference TRBV29-1 and TRBJ1-5 gives the full variable domain: SAVISQKPSRDICQRGTSLTIQCQVDSQVTMMFWYRQQPGQSLTLIATANQGSEATYESGFVIDKFPISRPNLTFSTLTVSNMSPEDSSIYLCSVTGLMGQPQHFGDGTRLSIL.

The chain employs TRBV2 and TRBJ1-2; TCRdb's D call of TRBD1 is untestable without DNA. The CDR3 totals 14 residues. The germline gives CDR1 SNHLY, CDR2 FYNNEI. This CDR3 is CASRVRGLADGYTF.

The chain employs TRBV6-2 or TRBV6-3 and TRBJ1-5; TCRdb gives TRBD1 as the D gene, but with no DNA this cannot be confirmed. This CDR3 contains 14 residues. Germline values: CDR1 MNHEY, CDR2 SVGEGT. Here the CDR3 reads CASSYRTGDQPQHF.

This chain connects TRBV20-1 to TRBJ1-5; the D call of TRBD1 rests on TCRdb alone, since no DNA is present to check it. The germline gives CDR1 DFQATT, CDR2 SNEGSKA (reference sequence). This CDR3 spans 14 amino acids. The CDR3 loop reads CSALSLEGDQPQHF.

V and J are TRBV12-5 and TRBJ1-3. In germline, CDR1 is LGHNT, CDR2 FRNRAP. This CDR3 has 16 amino acids. This CDR3 is CASGALDRDSGNTIYF. Supplemented by reference TRBV12-5 and TRBJ1-3, the full variable domain reads DARVTQTPRHKVTEMGQEVTMRCQPILGHNTVFWYRQTMMQGLELLAYFRNRAPLDDSGMPKDRFSAEMPDATLATLKIQPSEPRDSAVYFCASGALDRDSGNTIYFGEGSWLTVV.

The gene calls are TRBV24-1 and TRBJ2-7; TCRdb reports TRBD1, a call that lacks DNA to check it against. Germline V gene sequence: CDR1 KGHDR, CDR2 SFDVKD. The CDR3 has 14 residues. Here the CDR3 reads CATSPGRDVYEQYF.

The chain joins TRBV5-1 to TRBJ2-1; TCRdb outputs TRBD1, but without DNA this stays unchecked. The CDR3 runs 15 residues. Germline V gene lookup returns CDR1 SGHRS and CDR2 YFSETQ. The CDR3 is CASSSPGVRGNEQFF. Using reference TRBV5-1 and TRBJ2-1 for the parts outside the CDR3, the full variable domain is KAGVTQTPRYLIKTRGQQVTLSCSPISGHRSVSWYQQTPGQGLQFLFEYFSETQRNKGNFPGRFSGRQFSNSRSEMNVSTLELGDSALYLCASSSPGVRGNEQFFGPGTRLTVL.

The J gene is TRBJ2-7, the V gene TRBV6-2 or TRBV6-3; TCRdb selects TRBD2, and the lack of DNA leaves this call unchecked. The CDR3 totals 14 residues. The germline CDR1 and CDR2 sequences are MNHEY and SVGEGT. CDR3: CASNRDLPAYEQYF.

This chain uses TRBV20-1 with TRBJ2-7; as DNA is missing, the TRBD1 call by TCRdb cannot be tested. CDR1 is DFQATT, CDR2 SNEGSKA, per germline (reference sequence). This CDR3 comprises 14 residues. CDR3 protein: CSARDLGTGLEQYF.

J is TRBJ2-7 and V is TRBV7-2; TCRdb outputs TRBD1, but without DNA this stays unchecked. The CDR3 spans 12 residues. Germline V lookup: CDR1 SGHTA, CDR2 FQGNSA. The CDR3: CASSPDRYEQYF.

The V and J genes are TRBV7-9 and TRBJ2-5. CDR1 and CDR2 from the germline V gene are SEHNR and FQNEAQ (reference sequence). This CDR3 region has 14 residues. The CDR3 is CASSSSQAQETQYF.

The rearrangement uses TRBV3-1 and TRBJ2-1; with no DNA, the TCRdb D assignment of TRBD1 cannot be verified. Germline CDR1 and CDR2: LGHDT and YNNKEL (reference sequence). CDR3 length equals 15 residues. CDR3 amino acids: CASSQAGAGRHFQFF.

The J gene is TRBJ2-5, the V gene TRBV12-3 or TRBV12-4; TCRdb designates TRBD2, a call that cannot be tested without DNA. The CDR3 sequence is 16 residues long. This chain's CDR3 is CASSNRQGRAQETQYF.

V is TRBV5-6 and J is TRBJ2-3. The CDR3 totals 14 residues. Per germline, CDR1 SGHDT and CDR2 YYEEEE. CDR3: CASSFGQNTDTQYF.

The chain links TRBV7-8 to TRBJ2-3; as DNA is missing, the TRBD1 call by TCRdb cannot be tested. Germline-derived CDR1 and CDR2 are SGHVS and FQNEAQ. The length of the CDR3 is 16 residues. The chain's CDR3 is CASSQGRWNFTDTQYF.

V gene TRBV28 combines with J gene TRBJ2-7; TCRdb lists TRBD1, though no DNA is available to test this call. The CDR3 is made up of 14 amino acids. Germline CDR1 is MDHEN and CDR2 is SYDVKM. CDR3 region: CASSPAGTGGEQYF.

This chain links TRBV11-1 with TRBJ2-5; checking the TCRdb D call of TRBD1 is not possible without DNA. Germline CDR1 and CDR2: SGHAT and FQDESV (reference sequence). The CDR3 has 14 amino acids. The CDR3 region is CASSRIRGQETQYF.

V and J are TRBV5-1 and TRBJ2-3; no DNA is available, so the TRBD2 call from TCRdb remains unchecked. Germline V lookup: CDR1 SGHRS, CDR2 YFSETQ. The CDR3 covers 16 residues. CDR3 residues: CASSYLAGVVADTQYF. Variable domain in full (rest from reference TRBV5-1 and TRBJ2-3): KAGVTQTPRYLIKTRGQQVTLSCSPISGHRSVSWYQQTPGQGLQFLFEYFSETQRNKGNFPGRFSGRQFSNSRSEMNVSTLELGDSALYLCASSYLAGVVADTQYFGPGTRLTVL.

The chain joins TRBV5-1 to TRBJ2-7; TCRdb indicates TRBD1, and absent DNA this call remains unverified. From germline, CDR1 is SGHRS and CDR2 YFSETQ. The length of the CDR3 is 13 residues. CDR3 in amino acids: CASSPGQKMGQYF. Complete variable domain (other parts from reference TRBV5-1 and TRBJ2-7): KAGVTQTPRYLIKTRGQQVTLSCSPISGHRSVSWYQQTPGQGLQFLFEYFSETQRNKGNFPGRFSGRQFSNSRSEMNVSTLELGDSALYLCASSPGQKMGQYFGPGTRLTVT.

The chain joins TRBV15 to TRBJ2-7; TCRdb selects TRBD2, and the lack of DNA leaves this call unchecked. The germline V gene has CDR1 LNHNV and CDR2 YYDKDF (reference sequence). This CDR3 has 14 amino acids. The CDR3 protein is CATSRASGDYEQYF. The whole variable domain, filled in from reference TRBV15 and TRBJ2-7, reads DAMVIQNPRYQVTQFGKPVTLSCSQTLNHNVMYWYQQKSSQAPKLLFHYYDKDFNNEADTPDNFQSRRPNTSFCFLDIRSPGLGDTAMYLCATSRASGDYEQYFGPGTRLTVT.

The V gene is TRBV4-2, the J gene TRBJ1-2. In germline, CDR1 is LGHNA, CDR2 YNFKEQ. The CDR3 has 15 residues. Here the CDR3 reads CASSQDGQPSYGYTF.

This sequence joins TRBV11-2 and TRBJ2-1. The germline V gene has CDR1 SGHAT and CDR2 FQNNGV. The CDR3 consists of 13 residues. CDR3: CASGDGRGDEQFF. Full variable domain (missing parts from reference TRBV11-2 and TRBJ2-1): EAGVAQSPRYKIIEKRQSVAFWCNPISGHATLYWYQQILGQGPKLLIQFQNNGVVDDSQLPKDRFSAERLKGVDSTLKIQPAKLEDSAVYLCASGDGRGDEQFFGPGTRLTVL.